The 8 T cell receptor beta chains below were found in one sample sequenced in a study of blood T cells in healthy people across ages. A J-beta primer mix and a sample-barcoded 5' primer were used in a second PCR of roughly 6 to 11 cycles. TCRdb redid the calling of the 5' RACE reads with MiXCR, one entry per CDR3 protein. In the table there are about 830,000 distinct CDR3 sequences, under 80% of which are singletons. Sequenced input: blood. All receptors derive from a man aged 25-45 years in good health.

This clonotype has just a few counts. The chain links TRBV20-1 to TRBJ2-1, with no clear D. V was pared by 6 bases and J by 6 bases, with 3 bases between. The germline gives CDR1 DFQATT, CDR2 SNEGSKA (reference sequence). The CDR3 runs 9 residues. CDR3 bases: TGCAGTGCCTCCAATGAGCAGTTCTTC. Its protein is CSASNEQFF.

Note on this clonotype: A read error may produce the germline difference seen at one junction end. The chain joins TRBV7-2 to TRBJ2-4, with 8 bases aligning to TRBD1. From germline, CDR1 is SGHTA and CDR2 FQGNSA. The CDR3 runs 16 residues. The DNA of the CDR3 is TGTGCCAGCAGCTTAAGGGCAGGGGGCGGAAAAAACATTCGGTACTTC. Its translation: CASSLRAGGGKNIRYF.

This chain links TRBV6-2 or TRBV6-3 with TRBJ2-5, with TRBD2 as a possible D gene (7 bases). The CDR3 length is 14 residues. Germline V lookup: CDR1 MNHEY, CDR2 SVGEGT. Trimming stripped 8 bases from V and 3 bases from J, with 16 bases between. The CDR3 DNA is TGTGCCAGCGGGGGGGGCCCCCTTGAAGAGACCCAGTACTTC. Translation: CASGGGPLEETQYF.

This clonotype was counted between two and nine times. The chain carries TRBV7-2 and TRBJ2-5; TRBD1 or TRBD2 may be the D gene (6 bases each). Trimming removed 5 bases at V and 4 bases at J, with 17 bases between. The CDR3 contains 15 residues. Germline CDR1 and CDR2: SGHTA and FQGNSA. The CDR3 is CASSPNLGGAETQYF. As DNA, the CDR3 is TGTGCCAGCAGCCCCAACCTGGGGGGCGCAGAGACCCAGTACTTC.

Written as DNA, the CDR3 is TGTGCCAGCAAGTCGGGGGGACCCACCGACGAGCAGTACTTC. Its protein product is CASKSGGPTDEQYF. The rearrangement joins TRBV28 to TRBJ2-7; 7 nucleotides line up with TRBD2. Per germline, CDR1 MDHEN and CDR2 SYDVKM. This CDR3 contains 14 residues. V lost 7 bases and J lost 5; bases outside the gene matches: 11.

The V call is TRBV7-2, the J call TRBJ2-7; D is unresolved. CDR1 and CDR2 from the germline V gene are SGHTA and FQGNSA. The germline V and J ends were trimmed by 1 base and 2 bases, with 12 bases remaining between them. CDR3 length equals 15 residues. In DNA form, the CDR3 reads TGTGCCAGCAGCTTAGATGCGACACACCCCTACGAGCAGTACTTC. This sequence encodes CASSLDATHPYEQYF.

The chain carries TRBV9 and TRBJ2-5; perhaps TRBD2 as D (5 bases). Germline CDR1 SGDLS, CDR2 YYNGEE. The CDR3 is 12 residues long. Trimming pared 4 bases from V and 9 bases from J, leaving 13 bases between. Here the CDR3 reads CASSPTTNPQYF. CDR3 DNA: TGTGCCAGCAGCCCCACGACTAACCCCCAGTACTTC.

The rearrangement uses TRBV5-4 and TRBJ2-5; D uncertain. Between the trimmed V and J ends, which lost 2 bases and 4 bases, there was a span of 9 bases. The CDR3 spans 13 residues. The germline gives CDR1 SGHNT, CDR2 YYREEE (reference sequence). CDR3 nucleotide sequence: TGTGCCAGCAGCTTCTTCGGGTCAGAGACCCAGTACTTC. It is translated as CASSFFGSETQYF.